The next 11 T cell receptor beta chains were all read from a single sample in a study of blood T cell repertoires in COVID-19. Assay used: immunoSEQ multiplex PCR; TCRdb lists only in-frame clones, some missing. The sample records about 55,000 clones, around 70% being singletons. The sample consisted of peripheral blood. The receptors originated from a woman aged 70 to 79 with acute or convalescent COVID-19.

The gene calls are TRBV6-2 or TRBV6-3 and TRBJ1-5, with 11 bases lining up with TRBD1. Per the germline V gene, CDR1 is MNHEY and CDR2 is SVGEGT. The CDR3 sequence is 19 residues long. V shed 6 bases, J shed 2 bases, and the junction held 15 bases outside the gene matches. The CDR3 spells CASSRSPGTGGSGNQPQHF. DNA of the CDR3: TGTGCCAGCAGCCGCAGTCCCGGGACAGGGGGTAGCGGCAATCAGCCCCAGCATTTT.

This sequence joins TRBV9 and TRBJ2-2; 7 bases align to TRBD1. With V trimmed by 4 bases and J by 0 bases, 3 bases remained unmatched. CDR1 and CDR2 (germline): SGDLS, YYNGEE. The CDR3 runs to 15 residues. The CDR3 region is CASSQGTANTGELFF. CDR3 DNA: TGTGCCAGCAGCCAGGGGACAGCGAACACCGGGGAGCTGTTTTTT. Full variable domain (missing parts from reference TRBV9 and TRBJ2-2): DSGVTQTPKHLITATGQRVTLRCSPRSGDLSVYWYQQSLDQGLQFLIQYYNGEERAKGNILERFSAQQFPDLHSELNLSSLELGDSALYFCASSQGTANTGELFFGEGSRLTVL.

The chain links TRBV19 to TRBJ1-5; 8 bases fit TRBD1. The J segment lost 2 bases and the V segment lost 3 bases, leaving 6 bases of the junction unmatched. The length of the CDR3 is 16 residues. The V gene's germline CDR1 is LNHDA and CDR2 SQIVND (reference sequence). The CDR3: CASSMRTGKGNQPQHF. CDR3 sequence (DNA): TGTGCCAGTAGTATGCGGACAGGGAAGGGCAATCAGCCCCAGCATTTT.

The V gene is TRBV19, the J gene TRBJ1-4; 8 bases match TRBD1. This CDR3 region has 14 residues. CDR1 is LNHDA and CDR2 is SQIVND in the germline V gene (reference sequence). V was clipped by 5 bases and J by 5 bases; unmatched bases: 4. The DNA for the CDR3 is TGTGCCAGTAGTGAGCGGGACAGGAATGAAAAACTGTTTTTT. Translation gives CASSERDRNEKLFF.

The chain links TRBV4-1 to TRBJ2-7, with a tentative D call TRBD2 (5 bases). CDR1 is MGHRA, CDR2 YSYEKL, per germline. V lost 0 bases and J lost 3, with 15 bases in between. There are 16 residues in the CDR3. CDR3 loop: CASSQDPLGAVYEQYV. In nucleotides, the CDR3 is TGCGCCAGCAGCCAAGATCCCCTGGGAGCTGTCTACGAGCAGTACGTC.

V and J are TRBV9 and TRBJ1-2; TRBD1 matches at 7 bases. Germline V lookup: CDR1 SGDLS, CDR2 YYNGEE. J gave up 4 bases and V 3 bases, and 9 bases lay outside the gene matches. The CDR3 has 15 residues. The CDR3 nucleotides read TGTGCCAGCAGCGGCCCGGAGACAGGGCGCTATGGCTACACCTTC. The encoded protein is CASSGPETGRYGYTF. The full variable domain, its missing parts supplied by reference TRBV9 and TRBJ1-2, is DSGVTQTPKHLITATGQRVTLRCSPRSGDLSVYWYQQSLDQGLQFLIQYYNGEERAKGNILERFSAQQFPDLHSELNLSSLELGDSALYFCASSGPETGRYGYTFGSGTRLTVV.

This clone appeared a few times. The J gene is TRBJ1-6, the V gene TRBV7-3; TRBD1 matches at 8 bases. Losses at the gene ends were 5 bases for V and 6 bases for J; bases not matched to a gene: 6. CDR1 and CDR2 from the germline V gene are SGHTA and FQGTGA. The CDR3 runs to 15 residues. The CDR3 DNA reads TGTGCCAGCAGCCCCAGGACAGGGAGTAATTCACCCCTCCACTTT. Amino acid sequence: CASSPRTGSNSPLHF.

The chain uses TRBV7-2 and TRBJ2-7, with D perhaps TRBD2 (5 bases). The CDR3 totals 14 residues. Germline V gives CDR1 SGHTA, CDR2 FQGNSA. V was shortened by 3 bases and J by 3 bases, with 12 bases between the two germline ends. CDR3 region: CASSFTGKIYEQYF. Here the CDR3 DNA reads TGTGCCAGCAGCTTCACCGGGAAAATCTACGAGCAGTACTTC.

V gene TRBV12-5 combines with J gene TRBJ1-5; D is unresolved. Per the germline V gene, CDR1 is LGHNT and CDR2 is FRNRAP. The V end was cut by 2 bases, the J end by 2 bases, with 10 bases between. There are 15 residues in the CDR3. CDR3 DNA sequence: TGTGCTAGTGGTTTGACCGGGTTTGGCAATCAGCCCCAGCATTTT. The encoded protein is CASGLTGFGNQPQHF.

CDR3 sequence: CATQSGTVNQPQHF. Written as DNA, the CDR3 is TGTGCCACACAGTCCGGGACAGTAAATCAGCCCCAGCATTTT. The chain links TRBV7-9 to TRBJ1-5; 7 bases map to TRBD1. The CDR3 is 14 residues long. J gave up 4 bases and V 10 bases, and 10 bases lay outside the gene matches. Germline CDR1 SEHNR, CDR2 FQNEAQ (reference sequence).

The chain recombines TRBV18 with TRBJ1-5; TRBD1 matches at 9 bases. The CDR3 extends over 13 amino acids. The V gene end was trimmed by 1 base and the J gene end by 8 bases; junction bases not matched to a gene: 0. Germline-derived CDR1 and CDR2 are KGHSH and LQKENI. This chain's CDR3 is CASSPRQGEPQHF. The CDR3 coding sequence is TGTGCCAGCTCACCACGACAGGGGGAGCCCCAGCATTTT.